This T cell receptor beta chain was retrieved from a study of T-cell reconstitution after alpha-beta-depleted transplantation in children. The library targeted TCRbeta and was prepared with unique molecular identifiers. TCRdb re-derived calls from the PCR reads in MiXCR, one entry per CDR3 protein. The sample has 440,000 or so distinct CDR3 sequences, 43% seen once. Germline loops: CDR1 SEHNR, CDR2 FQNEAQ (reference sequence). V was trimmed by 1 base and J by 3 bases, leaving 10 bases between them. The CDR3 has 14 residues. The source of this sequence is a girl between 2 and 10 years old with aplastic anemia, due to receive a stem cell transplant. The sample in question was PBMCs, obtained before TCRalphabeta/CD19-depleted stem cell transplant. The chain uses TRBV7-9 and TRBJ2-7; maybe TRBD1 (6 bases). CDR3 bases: TGTGCCAGCAGCTTAGTTTCAGGGGACTACGAGCAGTACTTC. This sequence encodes CASSLVSGDYEQYF.